Listed below are T cell receptor beta chains from one sample, sequenced in a study of patients and donors after allogeneic stem cell transplantation. TCRdb redid the calling of the RT-PCR reads with MiXCR, one entry per CDR3 protein. In the table there are 20,000 to 30,000 distinct CDR3 sequences, 35% to 45% of which are singletons. Source material: blood, either unsorted or a sorted T cell fraction (not recorded which). Receptor source: a human donor who was either an allogeneic HSCT recipient or a stem cell or donor lymphocyte infusion donor (not recorded which). It is not recorded whose cells these are; they may come from a transplant donor. The CDR3 runs from the conserved cysteine through the conserved F or W. A D gene is named only where the DNA matches it firmly. Clone size appears in some rows only: once, few, many, or a class for an expanded clone.

DNA: TGTGCCAGCTCTCTCTGGAGGGGGCGCAGATATGGCTACACCTTC
CDR3: CASSLWRGRRYGYTF
V: TRBV18
size: few
D: TRBD1
J: TRBJ1-2

DNA: TGTGCCAGCAGTCCGCCGGGATTTCGCACTCGAGAGGCTTTCTTT
CDR3: CASSPPGFRTREAFF
V: TRBV28
size: NA
D: NA
J: TRBJ1-1

DNA: TGTGCCAGCAGTTCCAACCGCTTGGGACTGTCCTACAATGAGCAGTTCTTC
CDR3: CASSSNRLGLSYNEQFF
V: TRBV6-6
size: many
D: NA
J: TRBJ2-1

DNA: TGCGCCAGCAGCCCGGACAGGGGGTCTAATACGCAGTATTTT
CDR3: CASSPDRGSNTQYF
V: TRBV4-1
size: NA
D: TRBD1
J: TRBJ2-3

DNA: TGCAGTGCTAGGGGACTAGCGAAGTACAATGAGCAGTTCTTC
CDR3: CSARGLAKYNEQFF
V: TRBV20-1
size: few
D: TRBD2
J: TRBJ2-1

DNA: TGTGCCAGCAGTTTATGGTCGGGGGCAATCGTCAATGAGCAGTTCTTC
CDR3: CASSLWSGAIVNEQFF
V: TRBV28
size: NA
D: NA
J: TRBJ2-1

DNA: TGTGCCAGCAGCTTAGGGACAGTCGGGGAGCTGTTTTTT
CDR3: CASSLGTVGELFF
V: TRBV7-9
size: NA
D: NA
J: TRBJ2-2

DNA: TGCGCCAGCAGCTTGCAGATAGGACGCCAAGAGACCCAGTACTTC
CDR3: CASSLQIGRQETQYF
V: TRBV5-1
size: NA
D: NA
J: TRBJ2-5

DNA: TGTGCCAGCAGCTTAGCAGGGAATAATTCACCCCTCCACTTT
CDR3: CASSLAGNNSPLHF
V: TRBV7-3
size: NA
D: NA
J: TRBJ1-6

DNA: TGCAGTGCTACAAGGGGGTGGACTTACCCTGAAGCTTTCTTT
CDR3: CSATRGWTYPEAFF
V: TRBV20-1
size: few
D: NA
J: TRBJ1-1

DNA: TGCAGTGCTAGCCCCGGGGGACAGGGCTGGGGGCCCCAGCATTTT
CDR3: CSASPGGQGWGPQHF
V: TRBV20-1
size: NA
D: TRBD1
J: TRBJ1-5

DNA: TGCAGTGCCATTGGGGGGGGATTGAACACTGAAGCTTTCTTT
CDR3: CSAIGGGLNTEAFF
V: TRBV20-1
size: few
D: NA
J: TRBJ1-1

DNA: TGCGCCAGCAGCCATGGACGACAGGGACCAGCCTTTGATCAGCCCCAGCATTTT
CDR3: CASSHGRQGPAFDQPQHF
V: TRBV4-1
size: few
D: TRBD1
J: TRBJ1-5

DNA: TGTGCCAGCAGGGTGACTGTGAGCTCTGGAAACACCATATATTTT
CDR3: CASRVTVSSGNTIYF
V: TRBV6-1
size: NA
D: NA
J: TRBJ1-3

DNA: TGTGCCAGCAGCTATATAACGACAGCTAACTATGGCTACACCTTC
CDR3: CASSYITTANYGYTF
V: TRBV6-6
size: few
D: NA
J: TRBJ1-2

DNA: TGCGCCAGCAGCTTGGCCGGGACAGGCCAAGAGACCCAGTACTTC
CDR3: CASSLAGTGQETQYF
V: TRBV5-1
size: NA
D: TRBD1
J: TRBJ2-5

DNA: TGCGCCAGCAGCCAAGATCCCGTAGGGTCGGCCTATGGCTACACCTTC
CDR3: CASSQDPVGSAYGYTF
V: TRBV4-1
size: few
D: NA
J: TRBJ1-2

DNA: TGTGCCAGCAGCCAAGCGAAACGGGGGGTATCCCCAGGTACGCAGTATTTT
CDR3: CASSQAKRGVSPGTQYF
V: TRBV4-2
size: NA
D: TRBD2
J: TRBJ2-3

DNA: TGTGCCAGCGGGGGGTCGGGTCGGCCTGGAAACACCATATATTTT
CDR3: CASGGSGRPGNTIYF
V: TRBV28
size: NA
D: NA
J: TRBJ1-3

DNA: TGTGCCAGCTCACTCGGCGGGACAGGGGCAAATTCACCCCTCCACTTT
CDR3: CASSLGGTGANSPLHF
V: TRBV18
size: NA
D: TRBD1
J: TRBJ1-6

DNA: TGTGCCAGCACGCCCCCCATCAGCTCTGGAAACACCATATATTTT
CDR3: CASTPPISSGNTIYF
V: TRBV12-3/TRBV12-4
size: NA
D: NA
J: TRBJ1-3

DNA: TGTGCCAGCAGCTTCCAAGGAGGAGAGACCCAGTACTTC
CDR3: CASSFQGGETQYF
V: TRBV7-9
size: medium-sized
D: NA
J: TRBJ2-5

DNA: TGTGCCAGCTCACCACCTGGGACAGGGGACACCGGGGAGCTGTTTTTT
CDR3: CASSPPGTGDTGELFF
V: TRBV18
size: few
D: TRBD1
J: TRBJ2-2

DNA: TGCAGCGCAAGGACACTTTACGAGCAGTACTTC
CDR3: CSARTLYEQYF
V: TRBV29-1
size: few
D: NA
J: TRBJ2-7

DNA: TGCGCCAGCAGCTTGGTTGGGGGAGAAAACTATGGCTACACCTTC
CDR3: CASSLVGGENYGYTF
V: TRBV5-1
size: few
D: NA
J: TRBJ1-2

DNA: TGTGCCACCAGCAGAGGGGGACTAGCGGGGGCCCGCACCGGGGAGCTGTTTTTT
CDR3: CATSRGGLAGARTGELFF
V: TRBV15
size: NA
D: TRBD2
J: TRBJ2-2

DNA: TGTGCCAGCAGCTTAGGGGGACAGGCTTTTGGCTACACCTTC
CDR3: CASSLGGQAFGYTF
V: TRBV7-9
size: many
D: TRBD1
J: TRBJ1-2

DNA: TGCAGTGCAAGTGGGACAAACCTAGCCAAAAACATTCAGTACTTC
CDR3: CSASGTNLAKNIQYF
V: TRBV20-1
size: few
D: NA
J: TRBJ2-4

DNA: TGTGCCAGCAGCTTCATACAGGAGGTCTATGGCTACACCTTC
CDR3: CASSFIQEVYGYTF
V: TRBV5-4
size: few
D: NA
J: TRBJ1-2

DNA: TGTGCCAGCAGTTTAGACAGGGGAATCTACGAGCAGTACTTC
CDR3: CASSLDRGIYEQYF
V: TRBV27
size: NA
D: TRBD1
J: TRBJ2-7

DNA: TGTGCCAGCAGTGAAGCGCGAGGGGGTGGCTACACCTTC
CDR3: CASSEARGGGYTF
V: TRBV2
size: NA
D: NA
J: TRBJ1-2

DNA: TGTGCCAGCAGCCTTGCAGGGACGGGCAAAAACATTCAGTACTTC
CDR3: CASSLAGTGKNIQYF
V: TRBV14
size: NA
D: NA
J: TRBJ2-4

DNA: TGTGCCAGCAGCCAAGGAGTCCAGGGTCAAAATTCACCCCTCCACTTT
CDR3: CASSQGVQGQNSPLHF
V: TRBV4-2
size: NA
D: NA
J: TRBJ1-6

DNA: TGTGCCAGCAGCTGGGGACAGTATTATGAAAAACTGTTTTTT
CDR3: CASSWGQYYEKLFF
V: TRBV5-6
size: NA
D: TRBD1
J: TRBJ1-4

DNA: TGTGCCACCAGCAGCCCAGGAAACGGGGAGACCCAGTACTTC
CDR3: CATSSPGNGETQYF
V: TRBV15
size: NA
D: NA
J: TRBJ2-5

DNA: TGTGCCAGCAGTAAGGGCGGGGAAAAACTGTTTTTT
CDR3: CASSKGGEKLFF
V: TRBV12-3/TRBV12-4
size: NA
D: NA
J: TRBJ1-4

DNA: TGTGCCAGCAGTTACTCCTCCTTGGTGAACATTCAGTACTTC
CDR3: CASSYSSLVNIQYF
V: TRBV6-6
size: NA
D: NA
J: TRBJ2-4

DNA: TGTGCCAGCAGTTTCGCGGGGGAGACCCAGTACTTC
CDR3: CASSFAGETQYF
V: TRBV7-7
size: NA
D: NA
J: TRBJ2-5